This T cell receptor beta chain was observed in a study of Tregs in tolerant kidney transplant recipients. The protocol was immunoSEQ multiplex PCR, while the TCRdb copy is restricted to in-frame clones and leaves out a portion. The sample contains around 16,000 clones, around 55% of which appear only once. Trimming removed 7 bases at V and 5 bases at J, with 5 bases between. The CDR3 extends over 11 amino acids. Germline V CDR1 and CDR2: SNHLY, FYNNEI. As for this clone: Antigen: not known.

The sequence came from a human donor in good health. The sequenced material came from Tregs from blood cultured with allogeneic cells. The chain combines TRBV2 with TRBJ2-2; D gene uncertain. The CDR3: CASKLTGELFF. Here the CDR3 DNA reads TGTGCCAGCAAGTTGACCGGGGAGCTGTTTTTT.